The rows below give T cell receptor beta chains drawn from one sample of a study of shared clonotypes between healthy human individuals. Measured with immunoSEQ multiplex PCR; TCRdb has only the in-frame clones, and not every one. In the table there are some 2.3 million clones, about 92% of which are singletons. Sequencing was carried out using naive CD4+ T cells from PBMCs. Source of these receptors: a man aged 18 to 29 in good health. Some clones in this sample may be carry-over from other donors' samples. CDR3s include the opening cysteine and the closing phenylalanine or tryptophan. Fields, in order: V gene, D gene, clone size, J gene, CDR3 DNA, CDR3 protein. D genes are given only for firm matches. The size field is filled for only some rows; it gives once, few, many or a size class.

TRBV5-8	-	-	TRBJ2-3	TGTGCCAGCAGCCCCATGGGTCTGGGGGATACGCAGTATTTT	CASSPMGLGDTQYF
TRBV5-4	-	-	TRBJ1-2	TGTGCCAGCTACACCGAGCATGGCTACACCTTC	CASYTEHGYTF
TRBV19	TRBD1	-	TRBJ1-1	TGTGCCAGTAAAGAGACAGGGGGCTTGGACACTGAAGCTTTCTTT	CASKETGGLDTEAFF
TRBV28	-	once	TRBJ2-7	TGTGCCACCCTCGGGGCGGGAACCTACGAGCAGTACTTC	CATLGAGTYEQYF
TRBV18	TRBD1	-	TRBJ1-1	TGTGCCAGCCCCCCGGCAGGGGGCTGGGTCGCTGAAGCTTTCTTT	CASPPAGGWVAEAFF
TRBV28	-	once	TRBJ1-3	TGTGCCAGCAGTTTAGTCAGGGTGTCTGGAAACACCATATATTTT	CASSLVRVSGNTIYF
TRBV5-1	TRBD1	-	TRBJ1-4	TGCGCCAGCAGCTCGGAGCGGACAGGGCGTGAAAAACTGTTTTTT	CASSSERTGREKLFF
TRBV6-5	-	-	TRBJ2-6	TGTGCCAGCAGTTCGACGCTCTCTGGGGCCAACGTCCTGACTTTC	CASSSTLSGANVLTF
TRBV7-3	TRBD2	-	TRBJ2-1	TGTGCCAGCAGCTCCCGCCCGGGACTAGCGGGCCATGAGCAGTTCTTC	CASSSRPGLAGHEQFF
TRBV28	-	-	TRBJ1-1	TGTGCCAGCACTACCTCCAAGAACACTGAAGCTTTCTTT	CASTTSKNTEAFF
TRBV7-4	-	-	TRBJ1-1	TGTGCCAGCAGAGTAGGCAGTTCGCGGCCTTTCTTT	CASRVGSSRPFF
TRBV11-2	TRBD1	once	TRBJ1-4	TGTGCCAGCAGCTACGGGACAGGGGCGTTTAATGAAAAACTGTTTTTT	CASSYGTGAFNEKLFF
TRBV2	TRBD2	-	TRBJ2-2	TGTGCCAGCAGTGTGGGACTAGCGGCATCGAACACCGGGGAGCTGTTTTTT	CASSVGLAASNTGELFF
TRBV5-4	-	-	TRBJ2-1	TGTGCCAGCAGCTTGGCTGGGGCAAGGGGGTCCTACAATGAGCAGTTCTTC	CASSLAGARGSYNEQFF
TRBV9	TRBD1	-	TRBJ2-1	TGTGCCAGCAGCGTTGGGACAGGGGAGTACAATGAGCAGTTCTTC	CASSVGTGEYNEQFF
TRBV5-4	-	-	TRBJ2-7	TGTGCCAGCAGCTTGGGGGGGAGCGCACCCCTCTACGAGCAGTACTTC	CASSLGGSAPLYEQYF
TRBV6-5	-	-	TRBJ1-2	TGTGCCAGCAGTTACTCTACCGGGAACTATGGCTACACCTTC	CASSYSTGNYGYTF
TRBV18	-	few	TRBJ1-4	TGTGCCAGCTCACCAAGAAAGGGAGGCGAAAAACTGTTTTTT	CASSPRKGGEKLFF
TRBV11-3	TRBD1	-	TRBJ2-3	TGTGCCAGCAGCCACGGGACAGTCACAGATACGCAGTATTTT	CASSHGTVTDTQYF
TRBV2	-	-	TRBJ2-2	TGTGCCAGCATTGAGGGAAGCGCGAGGGGGACCGGGGAGCTGTTTTTT	CASIEGSARGTGELFF
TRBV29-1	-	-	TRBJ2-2	TGCAGCGTTGCTCTGACATCGAACACCGGGGAGCTGTTTTTT	CSVALTSNTGELFF
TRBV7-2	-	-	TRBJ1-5	TGTGCCAGCAGCTTAACCAGGGAGGATCAGCCCCAGCATTTT	CASSLTREDQPQHF
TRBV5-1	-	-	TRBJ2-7	TGCGCCAGCAGCTTGTTTCAGGCCCAAGAGCAGTACTTC	CASSLFQAQEQYF
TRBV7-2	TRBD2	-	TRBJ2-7	TGTGCCAGCAGCCCGGGGAGGGCTAGCCGAACCTACGAGCAGTACTTC	CASSPGRASRTYEQYF
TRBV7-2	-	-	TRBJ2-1	TGTGCCAGCAGCTCCGATCGGGACAATGAGCAGTTCTTC	CASSSDRDNEQFF